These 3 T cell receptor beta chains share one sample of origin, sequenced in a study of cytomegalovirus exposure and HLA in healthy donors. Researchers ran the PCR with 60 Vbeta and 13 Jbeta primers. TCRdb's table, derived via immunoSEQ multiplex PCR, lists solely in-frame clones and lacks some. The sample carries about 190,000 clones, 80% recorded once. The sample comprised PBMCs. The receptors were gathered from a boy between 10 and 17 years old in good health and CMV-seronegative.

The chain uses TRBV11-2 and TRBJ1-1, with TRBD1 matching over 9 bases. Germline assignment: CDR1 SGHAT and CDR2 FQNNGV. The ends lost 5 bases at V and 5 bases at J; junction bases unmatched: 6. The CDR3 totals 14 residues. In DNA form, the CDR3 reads TGTGCCAGCAGCAGAACAGGGGGCATAACTGAAGCTTTCTTT. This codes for CASSRTGGITEAFF.

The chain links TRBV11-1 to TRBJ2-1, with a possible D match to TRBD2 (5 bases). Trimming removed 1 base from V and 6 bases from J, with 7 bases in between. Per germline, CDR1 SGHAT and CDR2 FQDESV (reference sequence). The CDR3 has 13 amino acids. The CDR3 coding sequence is TGTGCCAGCAGCTTAGGGGGAGCCAATGAGCAGTTCTTC. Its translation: CASSLGGANEQFF.

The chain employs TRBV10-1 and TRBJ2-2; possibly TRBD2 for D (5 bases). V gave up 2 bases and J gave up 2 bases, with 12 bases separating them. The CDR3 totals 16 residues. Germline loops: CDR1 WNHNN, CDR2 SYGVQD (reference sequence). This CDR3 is CASSEGSLANTGELFF. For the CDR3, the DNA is TGCGCCAGCAGTGAGGGTAGTCTAGCCAACACCGGGGAGCTGTTTTTT.